This TCR beta chain stems from a study of human T cells and chemical hapten exposure. This CDR3 has 13 amino acids. V was shortened by 3 bases and J by 4 bases, with 8 bases between the two germline ends. Time point noted: healthy volunteer bleed at 6 weeks. Unseparated into fractions, whole blood served as the source from which total RNA was extracted. It was the library that attached unique molecular identifiers to individual cDNA molecules. How the authors handled the data: Between about 20,000 and 750,000 TCRs appeared in each sample, and the median stood at about 100,000. TCRdb re-derived calls from the RACE reads in MiXCR, one entry per CDR3 protein. TCRdb's processing, not the authors', yielded these V and J calls. This repertoire shows 70,000 to 85,000 distinct CDR3 sequences, roughly 8.6% found once; its top ten account for less than 2%. This clonotype came up a few times.

This clonotype was sampled from a male donor in good health. Some clones in this sample may be carry-over from other donors' samples. The sequenced material came from whole blood. The chain has TRBV12-3 or TRBV12-4 and TRBJ2-3; tentatively, D is TRBD2 (6 bases). The DNA of the CDR3 is TGTGCCAGCAGTTTCGGGGGTTCAGATACGCAGTATTTT. This sequence encodes CASSFGGSDTQYF.